The 20 T cell receptor beta chains listed next were all sequenced from one sample in a study of glioma-infiltrating T cells after dendritic cell vaccination. Assay used: immunoSEQ multiplex PCR; TCRdb lists only in-frame clones, some missing. The table includes 70,000 to 90,000 clones, around 83% detected once. Stated time point: after dendritic cell vaccination, including at tumor progression/relapse. The sequencing used blood, collected after dendritic cell vaccination. These receptors were taken from a human donor with glioblastoma.

The chain has TRBV7-2 and TRBJ2-5; 8 bases map to TRBD1. CDR1 and CDR2 from the germline V gene are SGHTA and FQGNSA. This CDR3 has 16 residues. The V gene end was trimmed by 2 bases and the J gene end by 1 base; junction bases not matched to a gene: 6. Written as DNA, the CDR3 is TGTGCCAGCAGCTTAATCGACAGGGGCGTCCAAGAGACCCAGTACTTC. It codes for CASSLIDRGVQETQYF.

The J gene is TRBJ2-4, the V gene TRBV27; the D gene is possibly TRBD2 (5 bases). V was pared by 5 bases and J by 8 bases, with 13 bases between. Germline V gene data show CDR1 as MNHEY and CDR2 as SMNVEV (reference sequence). The CDR3 has 13 amino acids. CDR3 in DNA: TGTGCCAGCAGTGTAGTCAACGGGGACATTCAGTACTTC. This translates into CASSVVNGDIQYF.

CDR3 in amino acids: CASSLETGMNTEAFF. In DNA, the CDR3 is TGCGCCAGCAGCTTGGAGACAGGGATGAACACTGAAGCTTTCTTT. The rearrangement uses TRBV5-1 and TRBJ1-1, with 7 bases identical to TRBD1. Losses at the gene ends were 0 bases for V and 0 bases for J; bases not matched to a gene: 2. The germline gives CDR1 SGHRS, CDR2 YFSETQ. This CDR3 contains 15 residues.

V usage is TRBV13 and J usage is TRBJ1-1, with TRBD1 as a possible D gene (6 bases). The V gene lost 4 bases and the J gene lost 5 bases, with 17 bases spanning the gap. This CDR3 has 15 residues. Germline CDR1 PRHDT, CDR2 FYEKMQ (reference sequence). The CDR3 DNA follows: TGTGCCAGCAGCTCACTAAACAGGGAGACGACTGAAGCTTTCTTT. Translated, it gives CASSSLNRETTEAFF.

V and J are TRBV15 and TRBJ2-1; 9 nucleotides match TRBD2. With 0 bases clipped from V and 15 bases from J, the junction kept 9 bases outside the gene matches. Germline V CDR1 and CDR2: LNHNV, YYDKDF (reference sequence). The CDR3 has 14 residues. CDR3 residues: CATSRDSSGGFRFF. CDR3 coding DNA: TGTGCCACCAGCAGAGATAGCAGCGGGGGGTTTAGGTTCTTC.

This clone was observed a handful of times. The chain links TRBV19 to TRBJ1-3; possible D gene TRBD1, 5 bases. V shed 6 bases and J shed 4 bases, with 13 bases lying between them. This CDR3 contains 14 residues. The germline CDR1 and CDR2 sequences are LNHDA and SQIVND (reference sequence). The CDR3 DNA reads as TGTGCCAGTAGCCAGGGCGGCTACGGAAACACCATATATTTT. This sequence encodes CASSQGGYGNTIYF.

The rearrangement links TRBV6-5 to TRBJ2-7, with TRBD1 matching over 10 bases. The CDR3 has 16 residues. J gave up 6 bases and V 4 bases, and 12 bases lay outside the gene matches. Germline assignment: CDR1 MNHEY and CDR2 SVGAGI. The CDR3 here is CASSSNHDRGPSEQYF. As DNA, the CDR3 is TGTGCCAGCAGTTCAAATCACGACAGGGGGCCCTCCGAGCAGTACTTC.

J is TRBJ1-6 and V is TRBV4-1; D gene ambiguous. This CDR3 has 17 amino acids. Germline values: CDR1 MGHRA, CDR2 YSYEKL. V was clipped by 4 bases and J by 4 bases, with 17 bases between them. CDR3 sequence (DNA): TGCGCCAGCAGCCCACTGACCCCATTCAGGTATAATTCACCCCTCCACTTT. It encodes CASSPLTPFRYNSPLHF.

The rearrangement links TRBV7-2 to TRBJ1-3; no firm D call. V was clipped by 5 bases and J by 0 bases, with 8 bases between them. In germline, CDR1 is SGHTA, CDR2 FQGNSA. The CDR3 extends over 14 amino acids. Here the CDR3 DNA reads TGTGCCAGCAGCGCCCCAGTCTCTGGAAACACCATATATTTT. This sequence encodes CASSAPVSGNTIYF.

The genes are TRBV6-1 and TRBJ1-2; D not resolved. This CDR3 is built from 18 residues. Germline CDR1 reads MNHNS; CDR2 reads SASEGT. Deletions cut 2 bases from V and 6 bases from J, with 25 bases between. The CDR3 loop reads CASSEQDPLGGLNDGYTF. The CDR3 DNA sequence: TGTGCCAGCAGTGAACAGGACCCTCTCGGAGGGTTAAACGATGGCTACACCTTC.

The V gene is TRBV30, the J gene TRBJ1-6; D gene ambiguous. V was trimmed by 0 bases and J by 14 bases, leaving 17 bases between them. The germline V gene encodes CDR1 GTSNPN and CDR2 SVGIG (reference sequence). The CDR3 is 14 amino acids. CDR3 coding DNA: TGTGCCTGGAGTGTGGGCCAGGCCGGATCCTCCCTCCACTTT. It yields the protein CAWSVGQAGSSLHF.

This clone was counted a few times. V usage is TRBV2 and J usage is TRBJ1-1; 8 nucleotides match TRBD1. The V and J ends lost 2 bases and 4 bases, in that order; junction bases with no gene match: 3. CDR1 SNHLY and CDR2 FYNNEI come from the germline V gene. CDR3 length equals 14 residues. DNA for the CDR3: TGTGCCAGCAGTGAACAGGGGGCGCGCACTGAAGCTTTCTTT. Translation: CASSEQGARTEAFF.

V usage is TRBV5-1 and J usage is TRBJ2-3, with D unclear. The V gene lost 0 bases and the J gene lost 4 bases, with 9 bases spanning the gap. The CDR3 runs to 14 residues. Germline CDR1 and CDR2: SGHRS and YFSETQ. In DNA, the CDR3 is TGCGCCAGCAGCTTGGGAGGATTTCCAGATACGCAGTATTTT. Its protein is CASSLGGFPDTQYF.

The CDR3 DNA is TGTGCCAGCAGTAGGCAGGGCTTCGATGGCTACACCTTC. This encodes CASSRQGFDGYTF. This sequence joins TRBV9 and TRBJ1-2; weak D call: TRBD1 (5 bases). The CDR3 extends over 13 amino acids. The germline V gene encodes CDR1 SGDLS and CDR2 YYNGEE. V was shortened by 5 bases and J by 6 bases, with 14 bases between the two germline ends.

The gene calls are TRBV7-2 and TRBJ1-2; 8 positions agree with TRBD1. Germline loops: CDR1 SGHTA, CDR2 FQGNSA. Trimming at V came to 4 bases and at J to 4 bases, leaving 8 bases not matched to a gene. The CDR3 length is 15 residues. This CDR3 reads CASSSTGGQGYGYTF. CDR3 DNA sequence: TGTGCCAGCAGCTCCACAGGGGGGCAGGGCTATGGCTACACCTTC.

The chain recombines TRBV6-1 with TRBJ2-7; D is possibly TRBD2 (6 bases). CDR3 length: 18 residues. V was cut by 3 bases and J by 2 bases, with 23 bases left in between. CDR1 MNHNS and CDR2 SASEGT come from the germline V gene. The CDR3 DNA sequence: TGTGCCAGCAGTGAGGAGGGGCGGACAACCGAGGGCCCCTACGAGCAGTACTTC. Its protein product is CASSEEGRTTEGPYEQYF.

This clone was counted a few times. The V gene is TRBV27, the J gene TRBJ1-5; 8 bases fit TRBD1. The CDR3 has 18 amino acids. Per germline, CDR1 MNHEY and CDR2 SMNVEV (reference sequence). Trimming took 8 bases from V and 0 from J; bases not matched to a gene: 15. This CDR3 reads CASRFKGQGDFSNQPQHF. As DNA, the CDR3 is TGTGCCAGCCGATTTAAAGGACAGGGAGATTTTAGCAATCAGCCCCAGCATTTT.

This CDR3 reads CASSPDRGEYGYTF. The CDR3 nucleotides read TGTGCCAGCAGCCCGGACAGGGGAGAGTATGGCTACACCTTC. The rearrangement links TRBV7-3 to TRBJ1-2, with 9 bases fitting TRBD1. V shed 5 bases and J 5 bases; nucleotides not matched to a gene: 6. CDR3 size: 14 residues. The V gene's germline CDR1 is SGHTA and CDR2 FQGTGA.

The CDR3 loop reads CASGLGQGGKNIQYF. CDR3 bases: TGTGCTAGTGGTTTGGGGCAGGGAGGCAAAAACATTCAGTACTTC. V is TRBV12-5 and J is TRBJ2-4; D may be TRBD2 (6 bases). The CDR3 is made up of 15 amino acids. V lost 1 base, J lost 3 bases, and 10 bases lay in between. CDR1 and CDR2 from the germline V gene are LGHNT and FRNRAP.

This chain joins TRBV5-1 and TRBJ2-5, with TRBD1 matching 7 bases. CDR3 size: 14 residues. With 0 bases clipped from V and 5 bases from J, the junction kept 4 bases outside the gene matches. Germline V gives CDR1 SGHRS, CDR2 YFSETQ. CDR3 in amino acids: CASSLGDREETQYF. As DNA, the CDR3 is TGCGCCAGCAGCTTGGGCGACAGGGAGGAGACCCAGTACTTC.